The 26 T cell receptor beta chains reported below all come from one sample, sequenced in a study of blood T cell repertoires in COVID-19. Only in-frame clones appear in the TCRdb table, and some are missing; sequencing was by immunoSEQ multiplex PCR. Of 200,000 to 250,000 clones in the sample, approximately 90% were seen once. What was sequenced was PBMCs or T cells enriched from blood (not recorded which). These receptors all come from a woman between 18 and 29 years old who had recovered from COVID-19.

The chain recombines TRBV7-2 with TRBJ2-1; D is perhaps TRBD1 (5 bases). The CDR3 consists of 16 residues. Trimming took off 3 bases at V and 2 bases at J, with 14 bases between the two ends. The V gene's germline CDR1 is SGHTA and CDR2 FQGNSA. The DNA for the CDR3 is TGTGCCAGCAGCTTGGGGCGGAGCCCCACCTACAATGAGCAGTTCTTC. Its translation is CASSLGRSPTYNEQFF.

The rearrangement joins TRBV29-1 to TRBJ2-5; TRBD2 aligns across 7 bases. There are 11 residues in the CDR3. V gave up 3 bases and J gave up 6 bases; unmatched junction bases: 1. From germline, CDR1 is SQVTM and CDR2 ANQGSEA. CDR3 bases: TGCAGCGTTGACGGGAGGCAGACCCAGTACTTC. Amino acids: CSVDGRQTQYF.

The chain uses TRBV24-1 and TRBJ1-2; TRBD1 is a possible D gene (5 bases). CDR3 size: 15 residues. V lost 2 bases, J lost 8 bases, and 17 bases lay in between. CDR1 and CDR2 (germline): KGHDR, SFDVKD. CDR3 DNA sequence: TGTGCCACCAGTGATTCCCGCAGGGTTCTTAGCGGCTACACCTTC. Its translation is CATSDSRRVLSGYTF.

The chain links TRBV6-5 to TRBJ1-1; 11 bases are a match to TRBD1. The CDR3 runs to 15 residues. In germline, CDR1 is MNHEY, CDR2 SVGAGI. The ends lost 6 bases at V and 5 bases at J; junction bases unmatched: 8. CDR3 loop: CASRNGQGARTEAFF. The CDR3 coding sequence is TGTGCCAGCAGAAATGGACAGGGGGCGAGGACTGAAGCTTTCTTT.

This sequence joins TRBV11-3 and TRBJ2-3; 16 nucleotides line up with TRBD2. This CDR3 contains 17 residues. Germline V gene data show CDR1 as SGHNT and CDR2 as YENEEA. Unmatched junction bases numbered 1, after V lost 4 bases and J lost 0 bases. CDR3 bases: TGTGCCAGCAGCTCGGGACTAGCGGGGGGGAGCACAGATACGCAGTATTTT. Its translation is CASSSGLAGGSTDTQYF.

V gene TRBV4-2 combines with J gene TRBJ2-7; the D gene is possibly TRBD2 (6 bases). Trimming removed 4 bases from V and 7 bases from J, with 23 bases in between. CDR3 length equals 16 residues. Germline CDR1 and CDR2: LGHNA and YNFKEQ. The CDR3 protein is CASSRDGGAPVGEQYF. For the CDR3, the DNA is TGTGCCAGCAGCCGAGACGGAGGGGCCCCAGTTGGGGAGCAGTACTTC.

The CDR3 DNA follows: TGTGCCAGCAGCCTTGTCGGGGGTGCGGAGCTGTTTTTT. It is translated as CASSLVGGAELFF. The chain employs TRBV9 and TRBJ2-2; the D gene is possibly TRBD2 (6 bases). The CDR3 spans 13 residues. V lost 4 bases and J 10 bases, leaving 14 bases between the germline ends. The germline V gene encodes CDR1 SGDLS and CDR2 YYNGEE. The whole variable domain, remainder taken from reference TRBV9 and TRBJ2-2, is DSGVTQTPKHLITATGQRVTLRCSPRSGDLSVYWYQQSLDQGLQFLIQYYNGEERAKGNILERFSAQQFPDLHSELNLSSLELGDSALYFCASSLVGGAELFFGEGSRLTVL.

The J gene is TRBJ1-2, the V gene TRBV11-2; 7 bases are a match to TRBD1. With V trimmed by 5 bases and J by 5 bases, 8 bases remained unmatched. There are 14 residues in the CDR3. The germline gives CDR1 SGHAT, CDR2 FQNNGV. The CDR3 sequence: CASSTTTGFYGYTF. CDR3 nucleotides: TGTGCCAGCAGCACAACGACAGGGTTTTATGGCTACACCTTC.

This clone occurred a few times. V gene TRBV5-1 combines with J gene TRBJ1-2; 11 nucleotides align to TRBD1. This CDR3 contains 16 residues. With 4 bases clipped from V and 3 bases from J, the junction kept 8 bases outside the gene matches. Germline V gene lookup returns CDR1 SGHRS and CDR2 YFSETQ. In DNA, the CDR3 is TGCGCCAGCAGCCAAGAAGGACAGGGGGCTTACTATGGCTACACCTTC. It translates to CASSQEGQGAYYGYTF.

The chain has TRBV5-5 and TRBJ2-4; 7 bases agree with TRBD1. V lost 4 bases to trimming and J lost 4 bases; unmatched junction nucleotides: 8. The CDR3 is made up of 15 amino acids. CDR1 is SGHKS, CDR2 YYEKEE, per germline (reference sequence). DNA of the CDR3: TGTGCCAGCAGCCCCGGGACAGTCACTAAAAACATTCAGTACTTC. This encodes CASSPGTVTKNIQYF.

The V call is TRBV29-1, the J call TRBJ2-7, with 10 nucleotides matching TRBD1. In germline, CDR1 is SQVTM, CDR2 ANQGSEA. V was clipped by 0 bases and J by 1 base; unmatched bases: 6. This CDR3 is 16 amino acids long. The CDR3 bases are TGCAGCGTTGAAGATCTGGGACAGGGGAATTCCTACGAGCAGTACTTC. Translated: CSVEDLGQGNSYEQYF.

This clone appeared a single time. The chain has TRBV3-1 (or the pseudogene TRBV3-2) and TRBJ1-4, with no clear D. V lost 0 bases and J 7 bases, leaving 9 bases between the germline ends. Per the germline V gene, CDR1 is LGHDT and CDR2 is YNNKEL (reference sequence). The length of the CDR3 is 14 residues. The CDR3 sequence: CASSQDKEIEKLFF. DNA of the CDR3: TGTGCCAGCAGCCAAGATAAGGAGATTGAAAAACTGTTTTTT.

This sequence joins TRBV6-6 and TRBJ2-7; 9 bases agree with TRBD2. This CDR3 region has 14 residues. Germline V gene sequence: CDR1 MNHNY, CDR2 SVGAGI (reference sequence). V lost 10 bases and J lost 2; bases outside the gene matches: 9. The CDR3 DNA reads TGTGCCACCATCTCCATAGCGGGAGCCTACGAGCAGTACTTC. Translating it yields CATISIAGAYEQYF.

V gene TRBV7-3 combines with J gene TRBJ1-2; TRBD1 aligns across 7 bases. The V gene's germline CDR1 is SGHTA and CDR2 FQGTGA. The V segment lost 5 bases and the J segment 5 bases; nucleotides outside the gene matches: 5. This CDR3 has 13 residues. The CDR3 coding sequence is TGTGCCAGCAGCCAAACAGGGGCGTATGGCTACACCTTC. This codes for CASSQTGAYGYTF.

This rearrangement joins TRBV13 to TRBJ1-1, with D possibly matching TRBD1 (6 bases). The ends were cut back, 0 bases at V and 0 bases at J, with 11 bases in the middle. Germline V gene lookup returns CDR1 PRHDT and CDR2 FYEKMQ (reference sequence). The CDR3 is 16 amino acids. In DNA form, the CDR3 reads TGTGCCAGCAGCTTAGGCCCCGGACAGTTGAACACTGAAGCTTTCTTT. This gives the protein CASSLGPGQLNTEAFF.

The gene calls are TRBV12-5 and TRBJ2-1; 9 bases map to TRBD1. Germline assignment: CDR1 LGHNT and CDR2 FRNRAP. Trimming cost V 5 bases and J 8 bases; bases outside gene matches: 10. This CDR3 has 15 amino acids. This CDR3 reads CASGPNRGQRHEQFF. The CDR3 DNA reads as TGTGCTAGTGGTCCCAACAGGGGGCAAAGACATGAGCAGTTCTTC.

The gene calls are TRBV9 and TRBJ2-3; TRBD2 might be the D (5 bases). CDR1 is SGDLS, CDR2 YYNGEE, per germline. The CDR3 covers 15 residues. The V and J ends lost 8 bases and 4 bases respectively, with 20 bases between them. The DNA of the CDR3 is TGTGCCAGTACCCGGTCGGGGTCATGGGCAGATACGCAGTATTTT. Protein: CASTRSGSWADTQYF.

The chain joins TRBV7-9 to TRBJ1-1; D uncertain. CDR3 size: 12 residues. Between the trimmed V and J ends, which lost 7 bases and 1 base, there was a span of 7 bases. The germline gives CDR1 SEHNR, CDR2 FQNEAQ (reference sequence). CDR3 in amino acids: CASTRQNTEAFF. DNA for the CDR3: TGTGCCAGCACTCGACAGAACACTGAAGCTTTCTTT. The whole variable domain, filled in from reference TRBV7-9 and TRBJ1-1, reads DTGVSQNPRHKITKRGQNVTFRCDPISEHNRLYWYRQTLGQGPEFLTYFQNEAQLEKSRLLSDRFSAERPKGSFSTLEIQRTEQGDSAMYLCASTRQNTEAFFGQGTRLTVV.

This chain links TRBV12-3 or TRBV12-4 with TRBJ1-2; D is uncertain. This CDR3 region has 13 residues. The V end was cut by 3 bases, the J end by 6 bases, with 11 bases between. DNA of the CDR3: TGTGCCAGCAGTTTCTTGGCGGCGGATGGCTACACCTTC. Translating gives CASSFLAADGYTF.

CDR3 sequence (DNA): TGTGCCAGCAGTTACGCCAGGGGTCACACAGATACGCAGTATTTT. Its protein is CASSYARGHTDTQYF. The V call is TRBV6-5, the J call TRBJ2-3, with D possibly TRBD1 on 6 matching bases. V dropped 2 bases and J dropped 2 bases, with 11 bases sitting between them. The CDR3 has 15 amino acids. The germline V gene encodes CDR1 MNHEY and CDR2 SVGAGI.

The chain carries TRBV4-1 and TRBJ1-5, with TRBD1 identical over 9 bases. This CDR3 is built from 14 residues. CDR1 is MGHRA, CDR2 YSYEKL, per germline. Unmatched junction bases numbered 5, after V lost 4 bases and J lost 7 bases. The CDR3 sequence: CASSRGTGRQPQHF. The CDR3 DNA sequence: TGCGCCAGCAGCCGAGGGACAGGGAGACAGCCCCAGCATTTT.

The DNA of the CDR3 is TGTGCCAGCAGTTTAGATCGAGGGGGCCTAGATGAGCAGTTCTTC. This gives the protein CASSLDRGGLDEQFF. V gene TRBV28 combines with J gene TRBJ2-1, with TRBD1 matching 7 bases. This CDR3 has 15 amino acids. Trimming cost V 2 bases and J 8 bases; bases outside gene matches: 9. Per the germline V gene, CDR1 is MDHEN and CDR2 is SYDVKM.

J is TRBJ1-1 and V is TRBV19, with a possible D match to TRBD1 (5 bases). The CDR3 contains 14 residues. Deletions cut 3 bases from V and 2 bases from J, with 10 bases between. Germline V CDR1 and CDR2: LNHDA, SQIVND (reference sequence). The CDR3 sequence is CASSILDSNTEAFF. CDR3 bases: TGTGCCAGTAGTATTCTAGACAGTAACACTGAAGCTTTCTTT.

The chain is built from TRBV12-5 and TRBJ2-3, with a possible D match to TRBD2 (6 bases). The CDR3 has 16 residues. V was pared by 0 bases and J by 4 bases, with 14 bases between. Germline CDR1 and CDR2: LGHNT and FRNRAP. The CDR3 DNA is TGTGCTAGTGGTTTGGTACTGGGGGGAAACGCAGATACGCAGTATTTT. Amino acids: CASGLVLGGNADTQYF.

The V gene is TRBV5-1, the J gene TRBJ1-5; tentatively, D is TRBD1 (5 bases). The V gene lost 3 bases and the J gene lost 2 bases, with 12 bases spanning the gap. CDR3 length: 15 residues. Germline assignment: CDR1 SGHRS and CDR2 YFSETQ. The CDR3 DNA reads TGCGCCAGCAGCTGGGGCGGCGAGGGCAATCAGCCCCAGCATTTT. Translating gives CASSWGGEGNQPQHF.

The chain links TRBV27 to TRBJ1-1, with D perhaps matching TRBD1 (6 bases). V was trimmed by 2 bases and J by 0 bases, leaving 7 bases between them. The germline V gene encodes CDR1 MNHEY and CDR2 SMNVEV (reference sequence). This CDR3 comprises 14 residues. The CDR3 bases are TGTGCCAGCAGTTTAAGGGGGTTGAACACTGAAGCTTTCTTT. Protein product: CASSLRGLNTEAFF.